This entry concerns a single T cell receptor (beta chain). This sample was taken from a study of CD4+ T cells in melanoma. From germline, CDR1 is SEHNR and CDR2 FQNEAQ (reference sequence). This CDR3 has 14 residues. Trimming shortened V by 6 bases and J by 6 bases, and 15 bases separated the two germline ends. Repertoires were generated with immunoSEQ multiplex PCR, while TCRdb's copy carries only in-frame clones and drops some. The data contain roughly 3,500 clones, around 73% of them singletons. The receptor was isolated from a human donor with melanoma. This rearrangement joins TRBV7-9 to TRBJ2-1; D not certain. The sequenced sample consisted of tumor tissue. The CDR3, as DNA: TGTGCCAGCAGAGCGACTGACGACTTCAATGAGCAGTTCTTC. This translates into CASRATDDFNEQFF.